This T cell receptor (beta chain) was found in a study of blood T cells in healthy people across ages. The total RNA that was extracted per sample amounted to at least 5.5 micrograms. Germline values: CDR1 SNHLY, CDR2 FYNNEI. The ends were cut back, 10 bases at V and 7 bases at J, with 23 bases in the middle. The CDR3 is 14 residues long. Sample-barcoded 5' priming and a J-beta primer mix drove a second PCR of about 7 to 11 cycles. Each cDNA molecule carried a tag from a template-switch adaptor that contained 12 random nucleotides. Per-sample output comprised a minimum of 3 million paired-end reads containing CDR3. TCRdb re-analysed the 5' RACE reads in MiXCR, keeping a single row per CDR3 protein. The sample holds approximately 850,000 distinct CDR3 sequences, 44% seen once.

Sequencing input: blood. The chain carries TRBV2 and TRBJ2-7; D is undetermined. This TCR derives from a man aged 55 to 70 in good health. CDR3 sequence reads: CATQVERSYNEQYF. The DNA for the CDR3 is TGTGCCACGCAAGTGGAGCGTTCCTACAATGAGCAGTACTTC.